This T cell receptor beta chain was documented in a study of blood T cell repertoires in COVID-19. The overall study: Sites across the United States, Italy and Spain contributed samples from acute and convalescent COVID-19.

Assay used: immunoSEQ multiplex PCR; TCRdb lists only in-frame clones, some missing. This table holds about 61,000 clones, approximately 89% found once. This CDR3 spans 15 amino acids. Germline CDR1 is SGHRS and CDR2 is YFSETQ. Trimming took off 4 bases at V and 1 base at J, with 11 bases between the two ends. The TCR originated in a man in his 60s with acute or convalescent COVID-19. The genes are TRBV5-1 and TRBJ1-4; D possibly corresponds to TRBD1 (5 bases). Sequences were obtained from peripheral blood. CDR3 loop: CASSLAGQTNEKLFF. In DNA, the CDR3 is TGCGCCAGCAGCCTGGCAGGGCAAACTAATGAAAAACTGTTTTTT.